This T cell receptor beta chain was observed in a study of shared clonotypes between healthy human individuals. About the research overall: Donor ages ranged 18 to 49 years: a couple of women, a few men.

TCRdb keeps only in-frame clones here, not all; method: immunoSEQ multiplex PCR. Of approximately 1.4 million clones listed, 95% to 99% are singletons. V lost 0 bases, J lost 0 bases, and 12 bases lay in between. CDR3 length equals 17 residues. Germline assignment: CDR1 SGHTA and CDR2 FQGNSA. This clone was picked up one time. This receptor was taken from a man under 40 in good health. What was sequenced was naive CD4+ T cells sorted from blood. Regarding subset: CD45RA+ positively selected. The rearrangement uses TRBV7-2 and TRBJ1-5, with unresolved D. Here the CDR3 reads CASSLATFLDSNQPQHF. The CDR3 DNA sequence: TGTGCCAGCAGCTTAGCAACGTTTTTAGATAGCAATCAGCCCCAGCATTTT.